This TCR beta chain comes out of a study of patients and donors after allogeneic stem cell transplantation. MiXCR, run by TCRdb on the RT-PCR reads, gives a single entry per CDR3 protein. The sample lists approximately 200,000 distinct CDR3 sequences, about 37% occurring once. This clonotype originated in a human donor who was either an allogeneic HSCT recipient or a stem cell or donor lymphocyte infusion donor (not recorded which). It is not recorded whose cells these are; they may come from a transplant donor. The specimen sequenced was blood, either unsorted or a sorted T cell fraction (not recorded which).

Here the CDR3 reads CSAPLVGGAQYF. The CDR3 nucleotides read TGCAGTGCTCCCCTGGTAGGGGGTGCGCAGTATTTT. This sequence joins TRBV20-1 and TRBJ2-3, with D tentatively TRBD1 (6 bases). Trimming removed 5 bases from V and 10 bases from J, with 16 bases in between. This CDR3 has 12 residues. Germline V CDR1 and CDR2: DFQATT, SNEGSKA (reference sequence).